The 10 T cell receptor beta chains in this list originate from one sample, sequenced in a study of blood T cell repertoires in COVID-19. The method was immunoSEQ multiplex PCR; TCRdb's version includes in-frame clones alone and lacks a portion of them. The sample has approximately 320,000 clones, roughly 85% seen once; the top ten hold 7.2%. What was sequenced was peripheral blood. Source of these receptors: a human donor in a cohort sampled during active COVID-19.

V gene TRBV24-1 combines with J gene TRBJ2-1; possibly TRBD1 for D (6 bases). Germline assignment: CDR1 KGHDR and CDR2 SFDVKD. The CDR3 contains 14 residues. V shed 10 bases and J shed 3 bases, with 15 bases lying between them. This CDR3 is CATQGPLGYNEQFF. The CDR3 DNA follows: TGTGCCACACAGGGTCCTCTGGGCTACAATGAGCAGTTCTTC.

V is TRBV14 and J is TRBJ2-1; D ambiguous. Looked up from germline, CDR1 is SGHDN and CDR2 is FVKESK. The CDR3 loop spans 13 amino acids. The V gene lost 0 bases and the J gene lost 6 bases, with 6 bases spanning the gap. The CDR3 spells CASSQEPVNEQFF. The CDR3 DNA sequence: TGTGCCAGCAGCCAAGAACCAGTCAATGAGCAGTTCTTC.

V usage is TRBV12-5 and J usage is TRBJ2-1; TRBD1 agrees at 8 bases. Germline V gene data show CDR1 as LGHNT and CDR2 as FRNRAP. Trimming cost V 2 bases and J 3 bases; bases outside gene matches: 3. The CDR3 loop spans 15 amino acids. The CDR3 reads CASGLNRGFYNEQFF. DNA for the CDR3: TGTGCTAGTGGTTTGAACAGGGGGTTCTACAATGAGCAGTTCTTC. The complete variable domain, with remaining parts taken from reference TRBV12-5 and TRBJ2-1, reads DARVTQTPRHKVTEMGQEVTMRCQPILGHNTVFWYRQTMMQGLELLAYFRNRAPLDDSGMPKDRFSAEMPDATLATLKIQPSEPRDSAVYFCASGLNRGFYNEQFFGPGTRLTVL.

This sequence joins TRBV5-1 and TRBJ1-2; 8 nucleotides match TRBD1. V was pared by 2 bases and J by 4 bases, with 7 bases of the junction left unmatched. The V gene's germline CDR1 is SGHRS and CDR2 YFSETQ. The length of the CDR3 is 15 residues. The CDR3 sequence is CASSLRQGLPYGYTF. The DNA of the CDR3 is TGCGCCAGCAGCTTAAGACAGGGGCTCCCCTATGGCTACACCTTC.

J is TRBJ2-3 and V is TRBV4-2; TRBD2 is a possible D gene (6 bases). The CDR3 totals 12 residues. Germline V CDR1 and CDR2: LGHNA, YNFKEQ. Trimming stripped 5 bases from V and 3 bases from J, with 6 bases between. The CDR3 DNA reads as TGTGCCAGCAGCGGGGGGACAGATACGCAGTATTTT. It yields the protein CASSGGTDTQYF.

In its sample, this clone was seen many times. The chain links TRBV6-5 to TRBJ2-1; 15 bases align to TRBD2. There are 15 residues in the CDR3. From germline, CDR1 is MNHEY and CDR2 SVGAGI. V dropped 7 bases and J dropped 7; count of bases not matched to a gene: 5. Here the CDR3 reads CASNPGTSGRNEQFF. CDR3 in DNA: TGTGCCAGCAACCCCGGGACTAGCGGGAGGAATGAGCAGTTCTTC.

The chain uses TRBV24-1 and TRBJ1-5; a weak D match, TRBD1 (6 bases). CDR3 size: 15 residues. Germline CDR1 is KGHDR and CDR2 is SFDVKD. V was cut by 2 bases and J by 4 bases, with 11 bases left in between. The CDR3, as DNA: TGTGCCACCAGTGATTCATACAGGGAGAATCAGCCCCAGCATTTT. Translation: CATSDSYRENQPQHF.

The chain recombines TRBV5-6 with TRBJ2-1, with 8 bases identical to TRBD2. The CDR3 contains 17 residues. Looked up from germline, CDR1 is SGHDT and CDR2 is YYEEEE. V lost 4 bases and J lost 7; bases outside the gene matches: 16. CDR3 region: CASSANLVGGGRNEQFF. Here the CDR3 DNA reads TGTGCCAGCAGCGCCAACCTAGTGGGCGGGGGGAGGAATGAGCAGTTCTTC. Supplemented by reference TRBV5-6 and TRBJ2-1, the full variable domain reads DAGVTQSPTHLIKTRGQQVTLRCSPKSGHDTVSWYQQALGQGPQFIFQYYEEEERQRGNFPDRFSGHQFPNYSSELNVNALLLGDSALYLCASSANLVGGGRNEQFFGPGTRLTVL.

The chain is built from TRBV10-3 and TRBJ1-2; D gene ambiguous. Germline V lookup: CDR1 ENHRY, CDR2 SYGVKD. Trimming took off 4 bases at V and 7 bases at J, with 13 bases between the two ends. CDR3 length equals 13 residues. CDR3 coding DNA: TGTGCCATCAGTGCTGTCCAGGTCACTGGCTACACCTTC. Amino acid sequence: CAISAVQVTGYTF.

This chain uses TRBV18 with TRBJ1-2, with D possibly TRBD1 on 5 matching bases. From germline, CDR1 is KGHSH and CDR2 LQKENI. The CDR3 is made up of 18 amino acids. Trimming left V 0 bases short and J 0 bases short, with 17 bases between. The CDR3, as DNA: TGTGCCAGCTCACCACCCTGGACACGACAAGGGGCTAACTATGGCTACACCTTC. This encodes CASSPPWTRQGANYGYTF.